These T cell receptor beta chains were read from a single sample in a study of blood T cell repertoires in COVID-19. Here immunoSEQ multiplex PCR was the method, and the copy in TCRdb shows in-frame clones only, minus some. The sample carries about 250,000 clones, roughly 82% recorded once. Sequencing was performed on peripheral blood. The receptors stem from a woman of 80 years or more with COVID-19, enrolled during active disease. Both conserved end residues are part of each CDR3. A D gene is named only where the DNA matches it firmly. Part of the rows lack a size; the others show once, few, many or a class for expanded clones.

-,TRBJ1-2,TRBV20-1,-,TGCAGTGCTAGTGGTAGTAGGGGCGGACAGAACTATGGCTACACCTTC,CSASGSRGGQNYGYTF
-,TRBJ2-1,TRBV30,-,TGTGCCTGGAAGGGGGACCTTCCCTACAATGAGCAGTTCTTC,CAWKGDLPYNEQFF
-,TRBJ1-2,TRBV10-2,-,TGCGCCAGCAGTGAGTCGAACAGGGAATTCTATGGCTACACCTTC,CASSESNREFYGYTF
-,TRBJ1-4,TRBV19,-,TGTGCCAGTAGTCCGACAGGAGCTAATGAAAAACTGTTTTTT,CASSPTGANEKLFF
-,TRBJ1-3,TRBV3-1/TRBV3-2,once,TGTGCCAGCAGCGTTGCCCACAGGTTAGCCTCTGGAAACACCATATATTTT,CASSVAHRLASGNTIYF
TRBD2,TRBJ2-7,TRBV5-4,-,TGTGCCAGCAGCGCCGGACTAGCGGGTCTAACCTACGAGCAGTACTTC,CASSAGLAGLTYEQYF
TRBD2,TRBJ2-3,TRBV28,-,TGTGCCAGCAGTCTCCCGACCGGGGGGACAGATACGCAGTATTTT,CASSLPTGGTDTQYF
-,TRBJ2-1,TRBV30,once,TGTGCCTGGGGGAGTGGCAGGGGAGAAGATGAGCAGTTCTTC,CAWGSGRGEDEQFF
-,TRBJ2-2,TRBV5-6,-,TGTGCCAGCAGCTTCAGGGGAGTAAGGACCGGGGAGCTGTTTTTT,CASSFRGVRTGELFF
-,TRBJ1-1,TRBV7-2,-,TGTGCCAGCAGCTTGCTACAGGGTCCCACTGAAGCTTTCTTT,CASSLLQGPTEAFF
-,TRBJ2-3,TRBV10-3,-,TGTGCCATCAGTGCCTCGGGTGCAGATACGCAGTATTTT,CAISASGADTQYF
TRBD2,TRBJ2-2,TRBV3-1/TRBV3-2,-,TGTGCCAGCAGCCTCGCTAGCGGGGTGGCCACCGGGGAGCTGTTTTTT,CASSLASGVATGELFF
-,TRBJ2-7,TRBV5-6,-,TGTGCCAGCAGCCGAGGAGGGGGCTACTCCTACGAGCAGTACTTC,CASSRGGGYSYEQYF
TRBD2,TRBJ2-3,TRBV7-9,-,TGTGCCAGCAGCCCTGGGACTAGCGGGGGTCCGGCTAACACAGATACGCAGTATTTT,CASSPGTSGGPANTDTQYF
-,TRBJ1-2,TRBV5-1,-,TGCGCCAGCAGCTTGGCAGGATTCGGTGGCTACACCTTC,CASSLAGFGGYTF
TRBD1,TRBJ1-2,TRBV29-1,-,TGCAGCGCCGGGACAGACTATGGCTACACCTTC,CSAGTDYGYTF
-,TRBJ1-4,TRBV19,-,TGTGCCAGTAGGAGGCTAGCGGGGGCTAATGAAAAACTGTTTTTT,CASRRLAGANEKLFF
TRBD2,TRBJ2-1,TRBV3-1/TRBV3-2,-,TGTGCCAGCAGCCAGGGAGCGGGGCACTACTACAATGAGCAGTTCTTC,CASSQGAGHYYNEQFF
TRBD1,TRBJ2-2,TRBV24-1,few,TGTGCCACCAGTGGGTTGACAGGGACCGGGGAGCTGTTTTTT,CATSGLTGTGELFF
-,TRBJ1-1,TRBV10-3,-,TGTGCCATCAGTGAGGGACAGCCGAACACTGAAGCTTTCTTT,CAISEGQPNTEAFF
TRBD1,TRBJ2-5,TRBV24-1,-,TGTGCCACCAGTATTGCAGGGGGAGAGACCCAGTACTTC,CATSIAGGETQYF
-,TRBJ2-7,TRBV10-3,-,TGTGCCATCAGTGGGGCGGAGGACTACGAGCAGTACTTC,CAISGAEDYEQYF
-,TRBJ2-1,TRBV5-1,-,TGCGCCAGCAGCAAATGGACAGGGAGGGTCGATGAGCAGTTCTTC,CASSKWTGRVDEQFF
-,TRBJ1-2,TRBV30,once,TGTGCCTGGAGTGTAGGGGCGCGGGGCTACACCTTC,CAWSVGARGYTF
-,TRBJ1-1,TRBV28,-,TGTGCCAGCAGTTTATATAAAAGCGGCTCGGCTGAAGCTTTCTTT,CASSLYKSGSAEAFF